This TCR beta chain comes out of a study of blood T cell repertoires in COVID-19. Background on the study: In each case, the material was cDNA or gDNA derived from T cells, B-cell-depleted T cells, or PBMCs.

Sequencing used immunoSEQ multiplex PCR; TCRdb keeps in-frame clones, though not all of them. The sample includes about 200,000 clones, roughly 90% of them seen just once. After removal of 6 bases from V and 2 bases from J, the junction contained 9 bases not matched to a gene. CDR1 is MNHNY, CDR2 SVGAGI, per germline (reference sequence). CDR3 size: 15 residues. Sequencing was performed on peripheral blood. The source of this sequence is a man aged 45-65 years with COVID-19, enrolled during active disease. The V and J genes are TRBV6-6 and TRBJ2-7; TRBD2 matches at 8 bases. The CDR3, as DNA: TGTGCCAGCAGCCCGGGCAACGGGGGGGCCTACGAGCAGTACTTC. As protein: CASSPGNGGAYEQYF.